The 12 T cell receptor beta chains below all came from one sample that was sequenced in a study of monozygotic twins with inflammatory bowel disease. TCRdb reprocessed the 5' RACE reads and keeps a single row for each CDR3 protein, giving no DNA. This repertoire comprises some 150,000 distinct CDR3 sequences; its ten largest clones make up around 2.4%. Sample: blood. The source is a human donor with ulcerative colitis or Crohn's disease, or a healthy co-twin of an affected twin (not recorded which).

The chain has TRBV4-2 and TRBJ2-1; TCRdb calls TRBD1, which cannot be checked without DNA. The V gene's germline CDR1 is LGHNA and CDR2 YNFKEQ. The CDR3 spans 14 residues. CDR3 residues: CASSPGAILGEQFF.

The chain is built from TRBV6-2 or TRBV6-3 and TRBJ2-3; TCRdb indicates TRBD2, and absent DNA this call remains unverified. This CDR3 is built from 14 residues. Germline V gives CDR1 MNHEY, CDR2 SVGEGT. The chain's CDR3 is CASSQREGTDTQYF.

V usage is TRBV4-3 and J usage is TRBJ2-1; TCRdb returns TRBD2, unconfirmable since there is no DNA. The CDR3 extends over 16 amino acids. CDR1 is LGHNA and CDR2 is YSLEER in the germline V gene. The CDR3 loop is CASSQDPAGGYNEQFF.

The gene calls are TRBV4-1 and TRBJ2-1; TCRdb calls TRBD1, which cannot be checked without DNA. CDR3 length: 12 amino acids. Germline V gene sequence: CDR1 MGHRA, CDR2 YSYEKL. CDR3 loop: CASSQSGSGRFF.

The CDR3 is CASSYRVYNSPLHF. The V and J genes are TRBV6-5 and TRBJ1-6. CDR3 length: 14 residues. Germline V gives CDR1 MNHEY, CDR2 SVGAGI.

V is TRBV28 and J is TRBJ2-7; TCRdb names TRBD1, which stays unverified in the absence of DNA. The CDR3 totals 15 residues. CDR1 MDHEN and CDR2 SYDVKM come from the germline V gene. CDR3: CASSLWAGGKYEQYF.

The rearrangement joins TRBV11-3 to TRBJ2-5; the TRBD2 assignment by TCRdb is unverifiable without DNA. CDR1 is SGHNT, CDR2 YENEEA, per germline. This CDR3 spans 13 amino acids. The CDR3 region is CASSLAGLETQYF.

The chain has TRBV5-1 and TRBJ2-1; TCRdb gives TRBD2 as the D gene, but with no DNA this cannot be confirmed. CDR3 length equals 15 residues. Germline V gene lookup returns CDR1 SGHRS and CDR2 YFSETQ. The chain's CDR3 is CASSLGTSGTNEQFF.

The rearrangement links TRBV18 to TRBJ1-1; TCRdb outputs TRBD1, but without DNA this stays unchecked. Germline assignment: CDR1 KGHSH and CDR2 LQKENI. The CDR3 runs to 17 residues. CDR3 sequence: CASSPPEGWGADTEAFF.

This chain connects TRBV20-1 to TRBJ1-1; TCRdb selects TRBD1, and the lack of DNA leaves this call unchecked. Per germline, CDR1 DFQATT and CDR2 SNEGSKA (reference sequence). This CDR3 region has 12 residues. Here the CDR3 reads CSAKQALGQGFF.

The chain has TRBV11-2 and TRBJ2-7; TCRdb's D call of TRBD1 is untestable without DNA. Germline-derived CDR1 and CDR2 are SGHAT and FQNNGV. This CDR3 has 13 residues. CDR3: CASGLGGDREQYF.

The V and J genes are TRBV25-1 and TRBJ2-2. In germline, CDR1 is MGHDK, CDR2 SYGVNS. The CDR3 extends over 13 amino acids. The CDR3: CASSEWGTGELFF.